Below are 9 T cell receptor beta chains sequenced from a single sample in a study of shared clonotypes between healthy human individuals. In the naive CD8 group, cells lacked CD45RO and were positively selected for CCR7, so terminally differentiated effector memory CD45RA+ cells were left out. Sequencing used immunoSEQ multiplex PCR; TCRdb keeps in-frame clones, though not all of them. Of approximately 1.9 million clones in the sample, 80% to 95% were seen once. Sequencing was done on a sample of naive CD8+ T cells from PBMCs. These receptors all come from a man younger than 35 in good health. Some clones in this sample may be carry-over from other donors' samples.

V is TRBV30 and J is TRBJ2-4, with D perhaps assigned TRBD1 or TRBD2 (7 bases each). Germline V lookup: CDR1 GTSNPN, CDR2 SVGIG (reference sequence). V was trimmed by 3 bases and J by 5 bases, leaving 20 bases between them. The CDR3 has 16 residues. CDR3 DNA: TGTGCCTGGAGACCCCAGGGGGAGGGCCTGGAAAACATTCAGTACTTC. It codes for CAWRPQGEGLENIQYF.

This clone appeared once. CDR3 in amino acids: CAWSAGTSGSYEQYF. The CDR3 DNA sequence: TGTGCCTGGAGCGCCGGGACTAGCGGATCCTACGAGCAGTACTTC. The chain has TRBV30 and TRBJ2-7; TRBD2 matches at 11 bases. The germline CDR1 and CDR2 sequences are GTSNPN and SVGIG (reference sequence). The CDR3 has 15 residues. After removal of 3 bases from V and 1 base from J, the junction contained 5 bases not matched to a gene.

There are a few counts of this clone. The chain joins TRBV10-1 to TRBJ1-1, with D unresolved. Trimming cost V 6 bases and J 1 base, with 9 bases left between them. The CDR3 extends over 13 amino acids. Looked up from germline, CDR1 is WNHNN and CDR2 is SYGVQD (reference sequence). The CDR3 reads CASRENTNTEAFF. The CDR3 DNA sequence: TGCGCCAGCAGGGAAAATACGAACACTGAAGCTTTCTTT.

This clone has more than one count but fewer than ten. The CDR3 DNA is TGTGCCAGTAGCGGCGGAGGGGCTGGGCAGCCCCAGCATTTT. Translation: CASSGGGAGQPQHF. V usage is TRBV19 and J usage is TRBJ1-5; perhaps TRBD1 as D (5 bases). The germline V gene encodes CDR1 LNHDA and CDR2 SQIVND (reference sequence). V was trimmed by 6 bases and J by 7 bases, leaving 16 bases between them. The CDR3 spans 14 residues.

The chain employs TRBV19 and TRBJ1-1; tentatively, D is TRBD1 (6 bases). The CDR3 totals 14 residues. With 10 bases removed from V and 4 bases from J, the gap between germline ends came to 19 bases. CDR1 and CDR2 from the germline V gene are LNHDA and SQIVND (reference sequence). CDR3 bases: TGTGCCACCAAAGTAGGGGAGGGGGGCACTGAAGCTTTCTTT. Its translation is CATKVGEGGTEAFF.

This clone was counted a single time. The chain recombines TRBV19 with TRBJ2-1, with 7 positions matching TRBD1. V gave up 6 bases and J gave up 6 bases; unmatched junction bases: 8. Looked up from germline, CDR1 is LNHDA and CDR2 is SQIVND (reference sequence). This CDR3 has 14 residues. DNA of the CDR3: TGTGCCAGTAGCGACAGGGCCTATCGCAATGAGCAGTTCTTC. Its protein product is CASSDRAYRNEQFF.

The chain couples TRBV9 to TRBJ2-2, with D perhaps matching TRBD1 or TRBD2 (5 bases each). The CDR3 loop spans 15 amino acids. The germline CDR1 and CDR2 sequences are SGDLS and YYNGEE. V was pared by 3 bases and J by 1 base, with 10 bases between. CDR3 in DNA: TGTGCCAGCAGCGCTGGGACGGTGAACACCGGGGAGCTGTTTTTT. Its protein product is CASSAGTVNTGELFF.

The CDR3 protein is CASGQPEAFF. CDR3 sequence (DNA): TGTGCCAGCGGTCAGCCCGAAGCTTTCTTT. This chain uses TRBV27 with TRBJ1-1; no definite D call. V was clipped by 8 bases and J by 8 bases, with 9 bases between them. The CDR3 is 10 amino acids. Germline V lookup: CDR1 MNHEY, CDR2 SMNVEV (reference sequence).

The rearrangement joins TRBV7-9 to TRBJ2-2, with TRBD2 matching 7 bases. The CDR3 spans 14 residues. Germline CDR1 SEHNR, CDR2 FQNEAQ (reference sequence). With V trimmed by 6 bases and J by 5 bases, 6 bases remained unmatched. CDR3 residues: CASRASGLTGELFF. The CDR3 DNA reads TGTGCCAGCAGGGCTAGCGGACTAACCGGGGAGCTGTTTTTT.